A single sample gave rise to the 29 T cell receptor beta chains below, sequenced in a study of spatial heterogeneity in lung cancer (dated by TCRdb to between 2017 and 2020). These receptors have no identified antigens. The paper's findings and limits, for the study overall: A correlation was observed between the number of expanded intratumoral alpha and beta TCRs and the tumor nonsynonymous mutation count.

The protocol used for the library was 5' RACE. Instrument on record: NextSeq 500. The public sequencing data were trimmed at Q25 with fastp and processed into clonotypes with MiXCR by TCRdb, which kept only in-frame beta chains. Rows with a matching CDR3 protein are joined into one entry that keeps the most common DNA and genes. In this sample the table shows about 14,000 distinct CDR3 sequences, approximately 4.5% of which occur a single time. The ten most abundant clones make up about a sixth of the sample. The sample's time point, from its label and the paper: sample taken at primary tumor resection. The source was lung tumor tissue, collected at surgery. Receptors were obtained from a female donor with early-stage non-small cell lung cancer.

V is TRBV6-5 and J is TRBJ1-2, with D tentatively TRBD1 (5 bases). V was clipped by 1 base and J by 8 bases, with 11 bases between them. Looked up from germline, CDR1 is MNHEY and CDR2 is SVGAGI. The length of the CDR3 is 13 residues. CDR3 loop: CASSYFQGEGYTF. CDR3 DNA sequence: TGTGCCAGCAGTTACTTTCAGGGCGAAGGCTACACCTTC.

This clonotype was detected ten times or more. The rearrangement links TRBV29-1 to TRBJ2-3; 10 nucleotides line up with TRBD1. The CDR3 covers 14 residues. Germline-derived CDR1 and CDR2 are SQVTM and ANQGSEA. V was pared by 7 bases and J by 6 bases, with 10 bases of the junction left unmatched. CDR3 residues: CSASWTGGTDTQYF. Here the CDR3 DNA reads TGCAGCGCATCTTGGACAGGGGGGACGGATACGCAGTATTTT.

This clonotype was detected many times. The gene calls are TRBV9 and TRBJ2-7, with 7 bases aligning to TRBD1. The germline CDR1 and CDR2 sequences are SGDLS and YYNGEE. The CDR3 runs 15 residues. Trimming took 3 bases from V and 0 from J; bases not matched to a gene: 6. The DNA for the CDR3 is TGTGCCAGCAGCGGAACCAGGGGGAGCTCCTACGAGCAGTACTTC. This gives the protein CASSGTRGSSYEQYF.

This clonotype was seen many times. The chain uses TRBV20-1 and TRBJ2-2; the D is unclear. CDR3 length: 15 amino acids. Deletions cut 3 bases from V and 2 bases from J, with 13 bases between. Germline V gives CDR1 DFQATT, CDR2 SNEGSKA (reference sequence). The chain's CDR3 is CSARAPSGNTGELFF. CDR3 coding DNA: TGCAGTGCTAGGGCTCCTAGTGGTAACACCGGGGAGCTGTTTTTT.

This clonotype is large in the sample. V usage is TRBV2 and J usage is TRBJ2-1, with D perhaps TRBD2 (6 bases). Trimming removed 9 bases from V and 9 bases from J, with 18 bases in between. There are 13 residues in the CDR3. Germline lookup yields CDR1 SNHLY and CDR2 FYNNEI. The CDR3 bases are TGTGCCAGGGGGTTAGGAGGGGTGACTGAGCAGTTCTTC. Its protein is CARGLGGVTEQFF.

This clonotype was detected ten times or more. In DNA, the CDR3 is TGCAGCGTTATGACAGGGACCAAAAACATTCAGTACTTC. Translation: CSVMTGTKNIQYF. The chain joins TRBV29-1 to TRBJ2-4; the match to TRBD1 covers 7 bases. In germline, CDR1 is SQVTM, CDR2 ANQGSEA. With V trimmed by 5 bases and J by 2 bases, 3 bases remained unmatched. The CDR3 spans 13 residues.

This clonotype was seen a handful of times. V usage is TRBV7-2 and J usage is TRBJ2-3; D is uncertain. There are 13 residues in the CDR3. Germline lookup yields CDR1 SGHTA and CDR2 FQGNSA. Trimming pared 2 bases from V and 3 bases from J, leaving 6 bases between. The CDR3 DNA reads TGTGCCAGCAGCTTAAAATCAACAGATACGCAGTATTTT. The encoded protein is CASSLKSTDTQYF.

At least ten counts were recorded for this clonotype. DNA for the CDR3: TGTGCCAGCAGCTCCCCGCCCCCGGAGCTGTTTTTT. Translated: CASSSPPPELFF. The chain has TRBV7-9 and TRBJ2-2; D not certain. The germline V gene encodes CDR1 SEHNR and CDR2 FQNEAQ (reference sequence). V lost 4 bases and J 10 bases, leaving 10 bases between the germline ends. The CDR3 is made up of 12 amino acids.

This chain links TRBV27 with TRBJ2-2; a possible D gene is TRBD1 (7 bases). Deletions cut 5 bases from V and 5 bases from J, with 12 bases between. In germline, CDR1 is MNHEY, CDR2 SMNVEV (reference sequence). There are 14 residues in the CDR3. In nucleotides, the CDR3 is TGTGCCAGCAGTGAGACAGGGACTACCGGGGAGCTGTTTTTT. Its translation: CASSETGTTGELFF.

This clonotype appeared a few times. The CDR3: CGTGRRYGYTF. CDR3 DNA: TGTGGGACAGGCCGACGCTATGGCTACACCTTC. The chain uses TRBV30 and TRBJ1-2, with 7 bases aligning to TRBD1. CDR1 is GTSNPN and CDR2 is SVGIG in the germline V gene (reference sequence). This CDR3 comprises 11 residues.

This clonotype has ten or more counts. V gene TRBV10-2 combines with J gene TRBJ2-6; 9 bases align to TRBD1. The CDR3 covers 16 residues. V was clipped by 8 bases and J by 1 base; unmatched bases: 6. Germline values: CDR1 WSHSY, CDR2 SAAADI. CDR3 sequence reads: CASSGQGGSGANVLTF. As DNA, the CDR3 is TGCGCCAGCTCGGGACAGGGCGGGTCTGGGGCCAACGTCCTGACTTTC.

The CDR3 DNA reads TGTGCCAGCAGGATTCACGGAGAGACCCAGTACTTC. Translating it yields CASRIHGETQYF. J is TRBJ2-5 and V is TRBV2; the D is unclear. Germline loops: CDR1 SNHLY, CDR2 FYNNEI. V was trimmed by 6 bases and J by 4 bases, leaving 9 bases between them. The CDR3 runs to 12 residues.

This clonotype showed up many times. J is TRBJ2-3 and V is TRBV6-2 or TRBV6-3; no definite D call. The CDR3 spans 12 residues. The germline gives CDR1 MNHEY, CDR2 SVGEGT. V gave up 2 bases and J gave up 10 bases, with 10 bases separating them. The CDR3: CASSYEAASQYF. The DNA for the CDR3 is TGTGCCAGCAGTTACGAAGCAGCATCGCAGTATTTT.

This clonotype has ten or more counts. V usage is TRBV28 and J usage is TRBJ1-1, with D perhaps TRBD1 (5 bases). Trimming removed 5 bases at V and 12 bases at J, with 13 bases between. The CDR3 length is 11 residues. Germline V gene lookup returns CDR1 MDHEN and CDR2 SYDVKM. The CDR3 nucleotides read TGTGCCAGCAGTGGGCAGGGTATATCTTTCTTT. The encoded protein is CASSGQGISFF.

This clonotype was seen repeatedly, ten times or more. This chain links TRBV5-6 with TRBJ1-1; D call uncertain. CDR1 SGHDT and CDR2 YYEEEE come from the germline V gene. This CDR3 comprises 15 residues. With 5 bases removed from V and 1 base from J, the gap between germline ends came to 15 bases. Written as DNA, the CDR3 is TGTGCCAGCAGGGGGAGGAGGAGAAGGAACACTGAAGCTTTCTTT. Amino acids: CASRGRRRRNTEAFF.

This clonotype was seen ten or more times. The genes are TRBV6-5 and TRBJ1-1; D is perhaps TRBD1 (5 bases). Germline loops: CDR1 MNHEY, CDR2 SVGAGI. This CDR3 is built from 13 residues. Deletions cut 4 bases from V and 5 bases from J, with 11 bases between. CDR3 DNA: TGTGCCAGCAGTTCCGGTTGGGGGACTGAAGCTTTCTTT. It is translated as CASSSGWGTEAFF.

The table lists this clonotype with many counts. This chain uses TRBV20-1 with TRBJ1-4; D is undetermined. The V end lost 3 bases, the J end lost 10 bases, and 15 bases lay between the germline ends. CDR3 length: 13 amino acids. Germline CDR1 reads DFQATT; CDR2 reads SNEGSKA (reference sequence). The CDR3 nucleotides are TGCAGTGCTAGGGGAGGGTTACGTGGAAAACTGTTTTTT. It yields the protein CSARGGLRGKLFF.

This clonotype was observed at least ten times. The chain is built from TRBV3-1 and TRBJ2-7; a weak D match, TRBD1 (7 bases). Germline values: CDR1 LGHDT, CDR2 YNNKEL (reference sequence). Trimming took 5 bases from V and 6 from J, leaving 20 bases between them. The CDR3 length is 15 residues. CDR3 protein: CASSSLDRRGGEQYF. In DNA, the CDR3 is TGTGCCAGCAGCTCCCTGGACAGGCGGGGAGGCGAGCAGTACTTC.

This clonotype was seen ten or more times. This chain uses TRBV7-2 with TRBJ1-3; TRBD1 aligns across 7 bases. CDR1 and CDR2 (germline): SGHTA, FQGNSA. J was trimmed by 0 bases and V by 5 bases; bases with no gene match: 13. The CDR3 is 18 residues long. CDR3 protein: CASSLRTGLSGSGNTIYF. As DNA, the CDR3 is TGTGCCAGCAGCCTTAGGACAGGACTTTCGGGCTCTGGAAACACCATATATTTT.

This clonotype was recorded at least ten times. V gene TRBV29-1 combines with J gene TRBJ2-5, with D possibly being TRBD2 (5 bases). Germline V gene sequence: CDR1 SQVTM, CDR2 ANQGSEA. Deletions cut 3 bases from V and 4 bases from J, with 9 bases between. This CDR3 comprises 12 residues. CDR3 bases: TGCAGCGTTGAGGGAGCGACAGAGACCCAGTACTTC. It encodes CSVEGATETQYF. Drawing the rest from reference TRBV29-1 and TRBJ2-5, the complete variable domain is SAVISQKPSRDICQRGTSLTIQCQVDSQVTMMFWYRQQPGQSLTLIATANQGSEATYESGFVIDKFPISRPNLTFSTLTVSNMSPEDSSIYLCSVEGATETQYFGPGTRLLVL.

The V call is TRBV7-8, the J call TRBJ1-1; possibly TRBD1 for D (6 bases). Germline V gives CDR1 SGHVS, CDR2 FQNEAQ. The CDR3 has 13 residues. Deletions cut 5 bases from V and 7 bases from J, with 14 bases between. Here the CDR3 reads CASSLTGQYEAFF. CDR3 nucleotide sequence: TGTGCCAGCAGCCTTACCGGACAGTATGAAGCTTTCTTT.

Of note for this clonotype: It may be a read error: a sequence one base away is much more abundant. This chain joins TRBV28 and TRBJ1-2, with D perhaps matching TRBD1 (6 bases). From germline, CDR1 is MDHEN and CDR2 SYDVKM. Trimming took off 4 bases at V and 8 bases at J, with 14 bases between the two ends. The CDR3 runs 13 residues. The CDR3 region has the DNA TGTGCCAGCAGTTCCAGGACAGATTCCGGCTACACCTTC. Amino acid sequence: CASSSRTDSGYTF.

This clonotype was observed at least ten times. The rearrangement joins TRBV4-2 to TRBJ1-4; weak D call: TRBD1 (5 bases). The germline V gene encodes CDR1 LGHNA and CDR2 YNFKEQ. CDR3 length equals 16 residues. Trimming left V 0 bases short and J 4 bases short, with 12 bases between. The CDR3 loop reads CASSQDHRGFNEKLFF. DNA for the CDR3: TGTGCCAGCAGCCAAGATCATAGGGGATTTAATGAAAAACTGTTTTTT.

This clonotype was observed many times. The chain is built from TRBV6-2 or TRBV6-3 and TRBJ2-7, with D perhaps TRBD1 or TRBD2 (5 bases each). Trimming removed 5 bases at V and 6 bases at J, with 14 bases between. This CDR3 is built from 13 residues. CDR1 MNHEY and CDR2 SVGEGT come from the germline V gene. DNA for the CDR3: TGTGCCAGCAGTCCTTTATGGGGACGCGAGCAGTACTTC. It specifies CASSPLWGREQYF.

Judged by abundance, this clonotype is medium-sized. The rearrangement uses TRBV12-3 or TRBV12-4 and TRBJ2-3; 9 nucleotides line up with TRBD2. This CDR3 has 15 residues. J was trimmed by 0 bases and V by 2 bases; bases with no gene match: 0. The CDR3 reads CASSLSGGSTDTQYF. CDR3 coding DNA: TGTGCCAGCAGTTTAAGCGGGGGGAGCACAGATACGCAGTATTTT.

CDR3 bases: TGTGCCAGCAGGTACCGGACCGGACTAACGAACACTGAAGCTTTCTTT. It translates to CASRYRTGLTNTEAFF. V gene TRBV12-3 or TRBV12-4 combines with J gene TRBJ1-1; D gene unclear. The CDR3 loop spans 16 amino acids. V lost 6 bases and J lost 1, with 18 bases in between.

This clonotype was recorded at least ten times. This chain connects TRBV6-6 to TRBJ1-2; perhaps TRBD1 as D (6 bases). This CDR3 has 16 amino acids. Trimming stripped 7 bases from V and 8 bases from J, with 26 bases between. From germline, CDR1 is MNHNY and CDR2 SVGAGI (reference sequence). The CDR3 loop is CASTPGGQATRGGYTF. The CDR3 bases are TGTGCCAGCACACCCGGGGGGCAGGCCACTCGGGGAGGCTACACCTTC.

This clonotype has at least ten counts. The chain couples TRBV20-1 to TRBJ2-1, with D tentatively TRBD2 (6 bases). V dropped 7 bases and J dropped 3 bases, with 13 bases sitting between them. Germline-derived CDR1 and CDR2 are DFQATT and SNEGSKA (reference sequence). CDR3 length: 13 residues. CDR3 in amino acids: CSVGSGRYNEQFF. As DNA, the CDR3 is TGCAGTGTGGGAAGCGGGCGCTACAATGAGCAGTTCTTC.

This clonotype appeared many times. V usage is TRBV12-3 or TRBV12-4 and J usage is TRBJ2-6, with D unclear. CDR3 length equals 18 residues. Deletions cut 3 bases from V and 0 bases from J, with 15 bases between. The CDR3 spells CASSFPKGPFSGANVLTF. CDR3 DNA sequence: TGTGCCAGCAGTTTCCCCAAAGGGCCCTTCTCTGGGGCCAACGTCCTGACTTTC.